What follows are 16 T cell receptor beta chains derived from one specimen sequenced in a study of blood T cell repertoires in COVID-19 (dated by TCRdb to the early 2020s). Libraries were prepared through the immunoSEQ multiplex PCR assay. What TCRdb holds here is the immuneACCESS table cut down to in-frame rearrangements. Part of the clones is not present; checked against another copy, under half of the missing clones reflect an unresolved V gene, and the others are unexplained. Recorded for this sample are about 170,000 clones; 70% to 90% of them occurred a single time. Approximately 1.3% of the sample lies in the top ten. The sample taken for sequencing was peripheral blood. The receptors were gathered from a man between 60 and 70 years old who had recovered from COVID-19.

The chain recombines TRBV7-2 with TRBJ2-5, with a weak D call TRBD2 (6 bases). Deletions cut 5 bases from V and 5 bases from J, with 21 bases between. The germline V gene has CDR1 SGHTA and CDR2 FQGNSA. The CDR3 is made up of 16 amino acids. The CDR3: CASSQVGGGISETQYF. The CDR3 DNA sequence: TGTGCCAGCAGCCAAGTCGGGGGAGGCATCTCGGAGACCCAGTACTTC.

The rearrangement links TRBV11-2 to TRBJ1-1; 7 nucleotides align to TRBD1. The CDR3 sequence is 17 residues long. V lost 0 bases, J lost 1 base, and 8 bases stayed unmatched. The germline CDR1 and CDR2 sequences are SGHAT and FQNNGV. For the CDR3, the DNA is TGTGCCAGCAGCTTAGATAGAGACAGGGCTGGGAACACTGAAGCTTTCTTT. Its translation is CASSLDRDRAGNTEAFF.

This clone was recorded once. The chain joins TRBV5-1 to TRBJ2-7; D is perhaps TRBD1 (6 bases). V was clipped by 2 bases and J by 7 bases, with 13 bases between them. Germline values: CDR1 SGHRS, CDR2 YFSETQ. The length of the CDR3 is 13 residues. CDR3 loop: CASSFTGSEEQYF. CDR3 nucleotides: TGCGCCAGCAGCTTCACAGGGTCTGAAGAGCAGTACTTC.

This chain joins TRBV2 and TRBJ1-4; D may be TRBD1 (6 bases). V lost 2 bases, J lost 8 bases, and 18 bases lay in between. The CDR3 length is 16 residues. CDR1 is SNHLY and CDR2 is FYNNEI in the germline V gene. The CDR3 bases are TGTGCCAGCAGTGAAAATTCACAGGGCATTCGCGAAAAACTGTTTTTT. Its protein product is CASSENSQGIREKLFF.

This chain links TRBV6-5 with TRBJ1-2; D not certain. The CDR3 sequence is 14 residues long. The germline CDR1 and CDR2 sequences are MNHEY and SVGAGI. V was shortened by 6 bases and J by 5 bases, with 16 bases between the two germline ends. The CDR3 DNA reads as TGTGCCAGCAGCTTCGATAGGAGTCAGTATGGCTACACCTTC. This translates into CASSFDRSQYGYTF.

As to this clone: Other DNA variants within this sample encode the same CDR3. This sequence joins TRBV9 and TRBJ2-2; D perhaps matches TRBD1 (6 bases). V lost 0 bases to trimming and J lost 2 bases, with 8 bases between them. The CDR3 consists of 15 residues. CDR1 is SGDLS and CDR2 is YYNGEE in the germline V gene. As DNA, the CDR3 is TGTGCCAGCAGCGTAGGGACAGTTAACACCGGGGAGCTGTTTTTT. It codes for CASSVGTVNTGELFF.

V is TRBV29-1 and J is TRBJ2-1; 13 bases are a match to TRBD2. V was pared by 7 bases and J by 6 bases, with 3 bases of the junction left unmatched. Germline V gene lookup returns CDR1 SQVTM and CDR2 ANQGSEA. The CDR3 loop spans 13 amino acids. The CDR3: CSGGLAGANEQFF. The DNA of the CDR3 is TGCAGCGGTGGACTAGCGGGGGCCAATGAGCAGTTCTTC.

The chain is built from TRBV9 and TRBJ2-2, with D unresolved. The CDR3 spans 12 residues. Per germline, CDR1 SGDLS and CDR2 YYNGEE. The V gene lost 5 bases and the J gene lost 6 bases, with 8 bases spanning the gap. This chain's CDR3 is CASSGQAGELFF. CDR3 nucleotide sequence: TGTGCCAGCAGTGGGCAGGCCGGGGAGCTGTTTTTT.

This sequence joins TRBV2 and TRBJ2-1; 9 bases line up with TRBD2. The CDR3 loop spans 13 amino acids. With 6 bases clipped from V and 5 bases from J, the junction kept 2 bases outside the gene matches. CDR1 SNHLY and CDR2 FYNNEI come from the germline V gene. CDR3: CASSLAGNNEQFF. CDR3 bases: TGTGCCAGCAGCCTAGCGGGGAACAATGAGCAGTTCTTC.

V usage is TRBV9 and J usage is TRBJ2-5; maybe TRBD2 (6 bases). Trimming took off 6 bases at V and 5 bases at J, with 17 bases between the two ends. Per the germline V gene, CDR1 is SGDLS and CDR2 is YYNGEE. The CDR3 has 14 amino acids. The CDR3, as DNA: TGTGCCAGCAACCCGAGACTAGATGGTGAGACCCAGTACTTC. This codes for CASNPRLDGETQYF.

The J gene is TRBJ2-7, the V gene TRBV13; the D gene is possibly TRBD2 (6 bases). This CDR3 has 16 residues. V was shortened by 0 bases and J by 6 bases, with 18 bases between the two germline ends. Germline V gene data show CDR1 as PRHDT and CDR2 as FYEKMQ (reference sequence). The CDR3 nucleotides are TGTGCCAGCAGCTTAGGCCGGTCGGGGCGGCGGGGCGAGCAGTACTTC. This translates into CASSLGRSGRRGEQYF.

The rearrangement joins TRBV20-1 to TRBJ2-5; no definite D call. Germline CDR1 reads DFQATT; CDR2 reads SNEGSKA (reference sequence). The CDR3 extends over 12 amino acids. V shed 3 bases and J shed 3 bases, with 8 bases lying between them. CDR3 loop: CSASASEETQYF. In nucleotides, the CDR3 is TGCAGTGCTAGTGCCAGCGAAGAGACCCAGTACTTC.

The V gene is TRBV11-3, the J gene TRBJ2-1, with TRBD2 matching over 8 bases. Losses at the gene ends were 2 bases for V and 4 bases for J; bases not matched to a gene: 7. From germline, CDR1 is SGHNT and CDR2 YENEEA. There are 16 residues in the CDR3. Here the CDR3 reads CASSLRTGGLYNEQFF. CDR3 in DNA: TGTGCCAGCAGCTTACGAACGGGGGGGCTATACAATGAGCAGTTCTTC.

In its sample, this clone was seen many times. The J gene is TRBJ2-5, the V gene TRBV24-1, with D uncertain. V dropped 3 bases and J dropped 4 bases, with 11 bases sitting between them. Germline V gene data show CDR1 as KGHDR and CDR2 as SFDVKD. The CDR3 spans 14 residues. The CDR3 DNA reads TGTGCCACCAGTGATGTAAAATCCCCAGAGACCCAGTACTTC. It is translated as CATSDVKSPETQYF.

The chain combines TRBV5-1 with TRBJ2-1; 8 bases fit TRBD1. After removal of 4 bases from V and 4 bases from J, the junction contained 7 bases not matched to a gene. The CDR3 runs 15 residues. Germline V lookup: CDR1 SGHRS, CDR2 YFSETQ. The CDR3 DNA reads TGCGCCAGCAGCCCCCAGGGGGCTTCGTACAATGAGCAGTTCTTC. Its translation is CASSPQGASYNEQFF.

The rearrangement joins TRBV5-6 to TRBJ1-5; possible D gene TRBD1, 5 bases. The V end was cut by 4 bases, the J end by 11 bases, with 22 bases between. CDR1 SGHDT and CDR2 YYEEEE come from the germline V gene. The CDR3 is made up of 15 amino acids. DNA for the CDR3: TGTGCCAGCAGCCCAGGGCCCGAAAGTTACACGTCCCAGCATTTT. Its translation: CASSPGPESYTSQHF.